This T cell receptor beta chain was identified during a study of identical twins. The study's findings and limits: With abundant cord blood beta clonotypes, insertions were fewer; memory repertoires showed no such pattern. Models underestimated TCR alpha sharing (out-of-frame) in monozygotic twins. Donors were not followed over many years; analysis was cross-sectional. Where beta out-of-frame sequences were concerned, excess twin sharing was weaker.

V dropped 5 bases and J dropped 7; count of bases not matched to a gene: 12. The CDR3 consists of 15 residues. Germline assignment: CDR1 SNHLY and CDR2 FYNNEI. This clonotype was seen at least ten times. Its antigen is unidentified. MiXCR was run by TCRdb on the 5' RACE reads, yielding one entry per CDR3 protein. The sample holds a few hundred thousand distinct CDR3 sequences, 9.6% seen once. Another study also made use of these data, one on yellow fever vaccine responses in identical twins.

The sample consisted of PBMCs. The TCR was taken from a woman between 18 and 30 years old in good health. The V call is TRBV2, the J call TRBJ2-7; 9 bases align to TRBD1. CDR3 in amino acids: CASSKQGAIVREQYF. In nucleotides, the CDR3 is TGTGCCAGCAGTAAACAGGGGGCGATAGTAAGGGAGCAGTACTTC.